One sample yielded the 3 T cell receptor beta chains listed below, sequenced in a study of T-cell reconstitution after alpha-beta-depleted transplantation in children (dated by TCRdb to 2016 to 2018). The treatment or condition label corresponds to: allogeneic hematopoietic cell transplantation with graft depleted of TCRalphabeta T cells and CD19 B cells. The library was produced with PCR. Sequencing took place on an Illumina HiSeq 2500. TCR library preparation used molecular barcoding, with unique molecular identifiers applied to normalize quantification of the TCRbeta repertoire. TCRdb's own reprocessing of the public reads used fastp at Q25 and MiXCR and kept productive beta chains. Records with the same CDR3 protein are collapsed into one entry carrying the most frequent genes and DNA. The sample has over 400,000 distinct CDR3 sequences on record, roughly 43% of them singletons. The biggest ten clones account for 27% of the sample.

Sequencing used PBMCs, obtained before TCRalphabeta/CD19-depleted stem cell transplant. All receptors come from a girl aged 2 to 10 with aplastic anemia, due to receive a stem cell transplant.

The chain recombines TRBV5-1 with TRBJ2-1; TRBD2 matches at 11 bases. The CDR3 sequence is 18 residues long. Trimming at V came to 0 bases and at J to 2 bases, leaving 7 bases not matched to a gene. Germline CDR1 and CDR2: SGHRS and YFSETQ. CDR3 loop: CASSLGLAGPPTYNEQFF. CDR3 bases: TGCGCCAGCAGCTTGGGACTAGCGGGACCCCCAACCTACAATGAGCAGTTCTTC.

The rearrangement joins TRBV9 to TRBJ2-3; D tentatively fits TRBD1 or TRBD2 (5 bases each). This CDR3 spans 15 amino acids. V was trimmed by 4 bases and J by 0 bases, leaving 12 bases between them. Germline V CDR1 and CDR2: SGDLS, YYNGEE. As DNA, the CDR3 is TGTGCCAGCAGCCCTGGGACCTCTAGCACAGATACGCAGTATTTT. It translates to CASSPGTSSTDTQYF.

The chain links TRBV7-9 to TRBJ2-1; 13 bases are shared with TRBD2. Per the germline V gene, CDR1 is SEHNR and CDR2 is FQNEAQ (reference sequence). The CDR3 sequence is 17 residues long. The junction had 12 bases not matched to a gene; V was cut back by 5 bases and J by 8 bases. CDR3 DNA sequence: TGTGCCAGCAGCCCCCACAAACTAGCGGGAGGGCGGGATGAGCAGTTCTTC. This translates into CASSPHKLAGGRDEQFF.